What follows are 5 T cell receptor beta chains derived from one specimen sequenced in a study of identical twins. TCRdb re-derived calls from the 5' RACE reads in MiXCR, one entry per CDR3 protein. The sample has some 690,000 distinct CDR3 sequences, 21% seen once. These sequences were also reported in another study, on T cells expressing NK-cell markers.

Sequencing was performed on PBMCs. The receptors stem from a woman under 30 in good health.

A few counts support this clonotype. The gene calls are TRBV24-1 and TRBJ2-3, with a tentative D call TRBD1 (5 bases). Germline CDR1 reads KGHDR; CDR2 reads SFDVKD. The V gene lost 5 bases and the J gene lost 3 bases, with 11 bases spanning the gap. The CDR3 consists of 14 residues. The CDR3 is CATSVGDSTDTQYF. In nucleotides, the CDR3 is TGTGCCACCAGTGTAGGGGATTCGACAGATACGCAGTATTTT.

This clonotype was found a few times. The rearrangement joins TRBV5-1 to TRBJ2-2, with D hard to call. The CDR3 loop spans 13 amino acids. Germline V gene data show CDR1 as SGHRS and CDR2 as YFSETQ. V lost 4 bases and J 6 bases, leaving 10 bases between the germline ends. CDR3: CASSPARAGELFF. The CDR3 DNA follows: TGCGCCAGCAGCCCGGCGCGAGCCGGGGAGCTGTTTTTT.

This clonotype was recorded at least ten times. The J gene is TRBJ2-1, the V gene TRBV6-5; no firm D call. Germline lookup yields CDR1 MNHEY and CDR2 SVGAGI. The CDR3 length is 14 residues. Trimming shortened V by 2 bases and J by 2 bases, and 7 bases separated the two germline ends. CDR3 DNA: TGTGCCAGCAGTTACGGGGTAGCCTACAATGAGCAGTTCTTC. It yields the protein CASSYGVAYNEQFF.

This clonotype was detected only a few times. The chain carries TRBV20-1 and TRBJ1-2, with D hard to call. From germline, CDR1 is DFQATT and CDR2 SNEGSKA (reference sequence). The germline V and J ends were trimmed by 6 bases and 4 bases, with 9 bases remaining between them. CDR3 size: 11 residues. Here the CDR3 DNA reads TGCAGTGCCGAAAAAGTCTATGGCTACACCTTC. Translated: CSAEKVYGYTF.

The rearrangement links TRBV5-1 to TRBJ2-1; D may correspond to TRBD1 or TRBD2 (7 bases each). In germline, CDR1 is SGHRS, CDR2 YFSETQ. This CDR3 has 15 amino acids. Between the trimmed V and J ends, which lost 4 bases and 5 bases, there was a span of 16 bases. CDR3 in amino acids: CASSHQGGPDNEQFF. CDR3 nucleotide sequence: TGCGCCAGCAGCCATCAGGGGGGGCCGGACAATGAGCAGTTCTTC.